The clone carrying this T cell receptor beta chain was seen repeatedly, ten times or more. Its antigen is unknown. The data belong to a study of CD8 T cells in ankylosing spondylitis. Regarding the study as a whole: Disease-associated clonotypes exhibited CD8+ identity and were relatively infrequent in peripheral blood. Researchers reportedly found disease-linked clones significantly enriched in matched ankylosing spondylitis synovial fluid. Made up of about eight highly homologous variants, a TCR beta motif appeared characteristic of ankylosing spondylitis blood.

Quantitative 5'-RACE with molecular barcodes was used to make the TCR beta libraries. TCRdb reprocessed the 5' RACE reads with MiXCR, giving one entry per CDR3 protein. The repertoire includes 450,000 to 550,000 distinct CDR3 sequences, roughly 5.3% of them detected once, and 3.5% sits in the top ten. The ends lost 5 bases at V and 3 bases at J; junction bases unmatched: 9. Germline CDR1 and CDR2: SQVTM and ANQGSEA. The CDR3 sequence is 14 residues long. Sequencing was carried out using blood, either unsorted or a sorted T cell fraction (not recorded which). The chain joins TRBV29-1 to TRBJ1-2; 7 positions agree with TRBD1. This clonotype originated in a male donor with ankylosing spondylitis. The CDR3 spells CSVRGIGGDYGYTF. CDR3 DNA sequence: TGCAGCGTTCGTGGAATAGGGGGCGACTATGGCTACACCTTC.